This TCR beta chain originates from a study of glioma-infiltrating T cells after dendritic cell vaccination. For the study at large: Three intradermal dendritic cell vaccine injections were given every two weeks. Findings and limits, study-wide: Longer survival after dendritic cell vaccination followed higher pretreatment TIL content. Higher TCR clonality did not directly relate to longer survival.

This clone was seen only once. Its antigen is not identified. The CDR3 length is 15 residues. CDR1 and CDR2 from the germline V gene are SEHNR and FQNEAQ (reference sequence). J lost 5 bases, V lost 5 bases, and 9 bases had no gene match. Here immunoSEQ multiplex PCR was the method, and the copy in TCRdb shows in-frame clones only, minus some. The repertoire includes roughly 90,000 clones, 65% to 90% of them detected once, and approximately 14% sits in the top ten. V usage is TRBV7-9 and J usage is TRBJ2-3; 8 bases align to TRBD2. The specimen was blood, collected before dendritic cell vaccination. This clonotype was sampled from a human donor with glioblastoma. The CDR3 nucleotides read TGTGCCAGCAGCCGCGTGGGACTAGGAGGAGATACGCAGTATTTT. It codes for CASSRVGLGGDTQYF.